These T cell receptor beta chains were read from a single sample in a study of follicular helper T cells after annual influenza vaccination. Profiled with immunoSEQ multiplex PCR; TCRdb holds only in-frame clones, not every one. The table lists 9,500 to 15,000 clones, roughly three quarters of them singletons, with 3% to 4% in the top ten. Sequenced material: CXCR5+ CD38- circulating T follicular helper cells from blood, taken on the day of influenza vaccination. The receptors come from an adult who received the influenza vaccine. CDR3s leave out the opening cysteine and the closing phenylalanine or tryptophan.

CDR3,V
ASSPGTSGWY,TRBV28
ASSPDGAGELF,TRBV7-6
ASSPDRGLAGGETQY,TRBV14
ASSFSLGINTEAF,TRBV5-4
ASSDSTRGYGYT,TRBV6-4
AISESIAAQY,TRBV10-3
ASSKVGGPSSYEQY,TRBV7-2
ASSLRERDTQY,TRBV27
ASSLNRYEQF,TRBV7-6
ATSRQRVAGGDQETQY,TRBV15
ASSSQGVGTDTQY,TRBV7-2
ASTLTGTFQETQY,TRBV5-1
ASSPGQSEAF,TRBV11-3
ASSLTLAGGPNTQY,TRBV5-1
ASSPLGQGGETQY,TRBV18
ASSRTILTNEKLF,TRBV6-5
ASSLNGPSQPQH,TRBV7-2
ASSYGSGANEKLF,TRBV6-9
ASSEGGQGRGYT,TRBV10-2
ASSRRGLASPLH,TRBV9